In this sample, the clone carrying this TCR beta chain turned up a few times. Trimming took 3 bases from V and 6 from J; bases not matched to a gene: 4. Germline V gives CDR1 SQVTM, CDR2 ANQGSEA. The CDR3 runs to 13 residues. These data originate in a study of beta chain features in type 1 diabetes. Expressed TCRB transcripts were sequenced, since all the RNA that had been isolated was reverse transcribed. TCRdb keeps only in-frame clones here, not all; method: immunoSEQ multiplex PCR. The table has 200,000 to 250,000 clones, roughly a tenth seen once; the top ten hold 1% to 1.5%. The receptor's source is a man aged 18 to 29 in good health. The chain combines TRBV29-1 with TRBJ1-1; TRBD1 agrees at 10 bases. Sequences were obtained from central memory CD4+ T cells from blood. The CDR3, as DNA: TGCAGCGTTGACGAGACAGGGGGCCCTGAAGCTTTCTTT. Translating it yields CSVDETGGPEAFF.